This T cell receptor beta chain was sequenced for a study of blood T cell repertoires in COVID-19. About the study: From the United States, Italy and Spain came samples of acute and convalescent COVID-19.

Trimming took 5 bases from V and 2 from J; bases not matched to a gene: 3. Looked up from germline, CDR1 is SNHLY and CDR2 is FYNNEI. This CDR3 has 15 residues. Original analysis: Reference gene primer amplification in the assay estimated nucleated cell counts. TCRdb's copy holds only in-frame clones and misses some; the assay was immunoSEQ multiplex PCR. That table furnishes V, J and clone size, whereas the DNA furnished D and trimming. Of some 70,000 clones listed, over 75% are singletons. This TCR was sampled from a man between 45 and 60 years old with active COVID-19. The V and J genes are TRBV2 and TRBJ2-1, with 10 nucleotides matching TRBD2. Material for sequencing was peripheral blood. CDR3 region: CASSLSGGTYNEQFF. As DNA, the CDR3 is TGTGCCAGCAGTCTTAGCGGGGGGACCTACAATGAGCAGTTCTTC.